These T cell receptor beta chains were read from a single sample in a study of CXCR3-negative and CXCR3-positive naive CD8 T cells. TCRdb reprocessed the 5' RACE reads and reports one entry per CDR3 protein, with no DNA. The repertoire shows roughly 93,000 distinct CDR3 sequences; the top ten hold approximately 1%. Sequences were obtained from naive CXCR3+ CD8+ T cells from blood. The source of these receptors is a human donor in good health. Some clones in this sample may be carry-over from other donors' samples. CDR3s include the opening cysteine and the closing phenylalanine or tryptophan. Fields, in order: J gene, V gene, CDR3 protein.

j_call: TRBJ1-5; v_call: TRBV6-6; cdr3_aa: CASSLPGQGHQPQHF
j_call: TRBJ2-3; v_call: TRBV29-1; cdr3_aa: CSVVSGTSGITDTQYF
j_call: TRBJ1-6; v_call: TRBV7-9; cdr3_aa: CASSAQQGGNSPLHF
j_call: TRBJ2-2; v_call: TRBV11-3; cdr3_aa: CASSQGGSGELFF
j_call: TRBJ2-7; v_call: TRBV9; cdr3_aa: CASSPKAGSYEQYF
j_call: TRBJ2-7; v_call: TRBV29-1; cdr3_aa: CSVTTLDGQYF
j_call: TRBJ2-1; v_call: TRBV11-3; cdr3_aa: CASSTRRDRVPYEQFF
j_call: TRBJ1-4; v_call: TRBV20-1; cdr3_aa: CSARDLFTASGEKLFF
j_call: TRBJ2-7; v_call: TRBV7-6; cdr3_aa: CAGSHGVSYEQYF
j_call: TRBJ2-1; v_call: TRBV7-2; cdr3_aa: CASSPMTNEQFF
j_call: TRBJ2-5; v_call: TRBV7-9; cdr3_aa: CASSFSGGRETQYF
j_call: TRBJ2-1; v_call: TRBV18; cdr3_aa: CASSPPYKRDEQFF
j_call: TRBJ2-1; v_call: TRBV7-3; cdr3_aa: CASSLGAGGVRQVLPYNEQFF
j_call: TRBJ2-7; v_call: TRBV30; cdr3_aa: CAWIGPGGYEQYF
j_call: TRBJ1-3; v_call: TRBV19; cdr3_aa: CASTGTVFTIYF
j_call: TRBJ2-2; v_call: TRBV7-9; cdr3_aa: CASSPGQGALTNTGELFF
j_call: TRBJ2-3; v_call: TRBV20-1; cdr3_aa: CSARVVLRRGGTMGTQYF